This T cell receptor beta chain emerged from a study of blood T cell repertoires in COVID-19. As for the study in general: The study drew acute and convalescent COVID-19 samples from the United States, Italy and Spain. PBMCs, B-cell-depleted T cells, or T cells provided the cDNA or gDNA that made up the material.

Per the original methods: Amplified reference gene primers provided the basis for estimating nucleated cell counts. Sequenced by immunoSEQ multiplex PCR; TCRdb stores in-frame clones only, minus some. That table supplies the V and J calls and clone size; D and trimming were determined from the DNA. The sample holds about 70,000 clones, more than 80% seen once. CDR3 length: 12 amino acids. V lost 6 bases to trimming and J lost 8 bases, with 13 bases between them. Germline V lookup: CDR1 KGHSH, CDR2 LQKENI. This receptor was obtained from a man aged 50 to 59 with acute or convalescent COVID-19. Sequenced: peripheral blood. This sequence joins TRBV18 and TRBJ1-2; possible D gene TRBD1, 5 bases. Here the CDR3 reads CASSPPGLGYTF. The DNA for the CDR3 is TGTGCCAGCTCCCCTCCAGGGCTCGGCTACACCTTC.